This T cell receptor (beta chain) was recorded in a study of blood T cell repertoires in COVID-19. Study-level information: The United States, Italy and Spain provided the acute and convalescent COVID-19 samples. PBMCs, B-cell-depleted T cells, or T cells were the source of the cDNA or gDNA that made up the material.

Source study methods: Researchers report that nucleated cell counts were estimated from reference gene primer amplification. Sequencing used immunoSEQ multiplex PCR; TCRdb keeps in-frame clones, though not all of them. The V and J calls and clone size are taken from that table; D and trimming were inferred from the DNA. This sample carries hundreds of thousands of clones, 86% of them seen once, and the ten largest clones take around 1.4%. A few counts support this clone. The CDR3 is 13 amino acids. Trimming left V 6 bases short and J 5 bases short, with 11 bases between. Per germline, CDR1 MNHEY and CDR2 SVGAGI.

Sequenced: peripheral blood. The source is a woman in her twenties or thirties with active or convalescent COVID-19. This chain connects TRBV6-5 to TRBJ1-5; maybe TRBD1 (5 bases). The CDR3 reads CASRAGGDQPQHF. CDR3 bases: TGTGCCAGCAGGGCGGGGGGAGATCAGCCCCAGCATTTT.